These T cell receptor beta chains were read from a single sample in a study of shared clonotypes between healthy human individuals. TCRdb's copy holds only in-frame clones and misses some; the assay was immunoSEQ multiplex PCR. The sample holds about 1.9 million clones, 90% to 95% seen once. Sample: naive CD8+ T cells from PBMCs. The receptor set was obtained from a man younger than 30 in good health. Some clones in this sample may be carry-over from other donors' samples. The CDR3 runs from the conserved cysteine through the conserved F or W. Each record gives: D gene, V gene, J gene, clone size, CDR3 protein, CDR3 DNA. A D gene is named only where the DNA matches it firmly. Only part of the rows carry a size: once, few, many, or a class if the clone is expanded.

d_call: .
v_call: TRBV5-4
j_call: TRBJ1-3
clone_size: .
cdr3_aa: CASRGWEESGNTIYF
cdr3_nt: TGTGCCAGCAGGGGATGGGAGGAGTCTGGAAACACCATATATTTT

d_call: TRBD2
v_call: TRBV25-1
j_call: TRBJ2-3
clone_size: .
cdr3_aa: CASSDYSGTADTQYF
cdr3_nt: TGTGCCAGCAGTGATTATAGCGGGACGGCAGATACGCAGTATTTT

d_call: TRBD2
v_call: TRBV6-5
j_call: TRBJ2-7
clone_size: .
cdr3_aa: CASPTSGRCEQYF
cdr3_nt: TGTGCCAGTCCTACTAGCGGGAGGTGCGAGCAGTACTTC

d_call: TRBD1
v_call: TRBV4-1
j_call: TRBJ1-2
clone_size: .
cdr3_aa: CASSQGGQGADYGYTF
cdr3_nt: TGCGCCAGCAGCCAAGGCGGACAGGGGGCAGACTATGGCTACACCTTC

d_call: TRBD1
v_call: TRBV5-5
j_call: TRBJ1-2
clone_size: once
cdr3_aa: CASSGGQGPTYGYTF
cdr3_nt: TGTGCCAGCAGCGGGGGACAGGGTCCCACCTATGGCTACACCTTC

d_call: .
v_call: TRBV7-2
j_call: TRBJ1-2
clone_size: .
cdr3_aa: CASSPTGGAWYGYTF
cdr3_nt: TGTGCCAGCAGCCCCACCGGGGGGGCCTGGTATGGCTACACCTTC

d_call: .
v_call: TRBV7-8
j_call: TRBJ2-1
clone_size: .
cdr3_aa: CASSPMRGVSYNEQFF
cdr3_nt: TGTGCCAGCAGCCCTATGAGGGGAGTATCCTACAATGAGCAGTTCTTC

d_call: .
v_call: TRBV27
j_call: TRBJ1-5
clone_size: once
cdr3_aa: CASSVGRNQPQHF
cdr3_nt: TGTGCCAGCAGTGTCGGACGGAATCAGCCCCAGCATTTT

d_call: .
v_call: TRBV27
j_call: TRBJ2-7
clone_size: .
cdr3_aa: CASSGRDTSYEQYF
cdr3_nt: TGTGCCAGCAGTGGCCGGGACACCTCCTACGAGCAGTACTTC

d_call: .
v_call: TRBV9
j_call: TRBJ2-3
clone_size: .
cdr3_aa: CASSVPTLTGDGGTQYF
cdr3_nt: TGTGCCAGCAGCGTCCCCACCCTCACAGGAGATGGGGGTACGCAGTATTTT

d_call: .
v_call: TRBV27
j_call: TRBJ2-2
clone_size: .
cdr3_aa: CASSGGQTGELFF
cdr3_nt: TGTGCCAGCAGTGGGGGACAAACCGGGGAGCTGTTTTTT

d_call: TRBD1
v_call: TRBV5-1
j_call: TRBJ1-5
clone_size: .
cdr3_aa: CASSFWDRVQPQHF
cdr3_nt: TGCGCCAGCAGCTTTTGGGACAGGGTCCAGCCCCAGCATTTT

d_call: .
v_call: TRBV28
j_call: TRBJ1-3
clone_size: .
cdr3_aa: CASSPLGEENTIYF
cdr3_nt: TGTGCCAGCAGTCCCCTGGGGGAGGAAAACACCATATATTTT

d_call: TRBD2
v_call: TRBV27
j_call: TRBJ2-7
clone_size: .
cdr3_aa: CASSLGGRDHEQYF
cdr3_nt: TGTGCCAGCAGTTTAGGCGGGAGGGACCACGAGCAGTACTTC

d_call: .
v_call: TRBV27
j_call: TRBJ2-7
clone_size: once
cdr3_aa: CASSPPSYEQYF
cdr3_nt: TGTGCCAGCAGTCCCCCGTCCTACGAGCAGTACTTC

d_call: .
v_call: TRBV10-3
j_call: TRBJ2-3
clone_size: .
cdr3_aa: CAISGPTRDMDTQYF
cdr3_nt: TGTGCCATCAGTGGCCCCACTAGGGACATGGATACGCAGTATTTT

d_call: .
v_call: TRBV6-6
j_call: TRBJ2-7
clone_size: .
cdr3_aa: CASSYSSVSSYEQYF
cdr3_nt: TGTGCCAGCAGTTACTCGTCCGTTAGCTCCTACGAGCAGTACTTC

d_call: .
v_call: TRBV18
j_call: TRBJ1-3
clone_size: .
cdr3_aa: CASSPKHRVGNTIYF
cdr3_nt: TGTGCCAGCTCACCTAAACACAGGGTGGGAAACACCATATATTTT

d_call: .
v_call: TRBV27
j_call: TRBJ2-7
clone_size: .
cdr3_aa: CASSLSQTAQTYEQYF
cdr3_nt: TGTGCCAGCAGTTTAAGTCAGACAGCTCAAACCTACGAGCAGTACTTC

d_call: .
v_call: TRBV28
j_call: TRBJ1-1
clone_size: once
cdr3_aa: CASRFRGGTEAFF
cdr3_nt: TGTGCCAGCAGGTTCAGGGGCGGCACTGAAGCTTTCTTT

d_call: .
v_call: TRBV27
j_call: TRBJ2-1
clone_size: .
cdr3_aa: CASRTGDFWEQFF
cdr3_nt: TGTGCCAGCAGAACAGGCGACTTCTGGGAGCAGTTCTTC

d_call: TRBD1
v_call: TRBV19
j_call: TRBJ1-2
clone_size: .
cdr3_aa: CASSVFDRVYGYTF
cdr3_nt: TGTGCCAGTAGCGTCTTCGACAGGGTCTATGGCTACACCTTC

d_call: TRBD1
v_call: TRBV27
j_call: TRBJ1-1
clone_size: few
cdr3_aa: CASGNRGQFTEAFF
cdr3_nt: TGTGCCAGCGGAAACAGGGGGCAGTTCACTGAAGCTTTCTTT

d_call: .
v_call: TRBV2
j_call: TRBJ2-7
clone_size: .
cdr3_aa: CASSEAGAGPIYEQYF
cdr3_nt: TGTGCCAGCAGTGAGGCTGGCGCGGGGCCCATCTACGAGCAGTACTTC

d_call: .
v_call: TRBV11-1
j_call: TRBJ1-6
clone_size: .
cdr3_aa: CASSYQSGPLHF
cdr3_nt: TGTGCCAGCAGCTACCAATCCGGTCCCCTCCACTTT